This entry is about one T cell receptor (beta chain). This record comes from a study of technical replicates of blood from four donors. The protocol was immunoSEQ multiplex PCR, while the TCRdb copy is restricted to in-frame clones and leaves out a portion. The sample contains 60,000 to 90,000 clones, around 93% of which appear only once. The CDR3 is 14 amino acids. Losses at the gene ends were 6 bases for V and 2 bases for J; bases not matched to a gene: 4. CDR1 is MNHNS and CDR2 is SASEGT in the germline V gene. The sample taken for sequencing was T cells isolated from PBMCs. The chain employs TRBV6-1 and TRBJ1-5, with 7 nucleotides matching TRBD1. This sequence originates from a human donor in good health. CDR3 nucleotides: TGTGCCAGCAGAGAGGGGGCAGGCAATCAGCCCCAGCATTTT. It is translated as CASREGAGNQPQHF.